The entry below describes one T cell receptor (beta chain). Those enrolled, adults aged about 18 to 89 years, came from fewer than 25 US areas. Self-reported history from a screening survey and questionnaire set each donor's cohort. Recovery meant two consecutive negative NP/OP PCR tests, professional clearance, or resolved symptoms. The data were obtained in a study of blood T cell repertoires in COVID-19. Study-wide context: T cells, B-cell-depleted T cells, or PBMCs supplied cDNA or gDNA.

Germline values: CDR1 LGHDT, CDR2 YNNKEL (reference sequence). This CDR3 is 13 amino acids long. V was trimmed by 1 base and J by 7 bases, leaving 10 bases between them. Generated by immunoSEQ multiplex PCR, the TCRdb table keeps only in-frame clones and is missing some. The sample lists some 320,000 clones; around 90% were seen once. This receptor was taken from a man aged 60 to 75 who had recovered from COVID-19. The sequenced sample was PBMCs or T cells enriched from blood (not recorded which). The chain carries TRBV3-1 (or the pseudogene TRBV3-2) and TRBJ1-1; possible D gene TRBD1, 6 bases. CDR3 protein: CASSQGQASEAFF. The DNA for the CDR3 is TGTGCCAGCAGCCAAGGACAGGCCAGTGAAGCTTTCTTT.